This TCR beta chain stems from a study of a mutant IDH1 vaccine in newly diagnosed glioma. Whole-study context: Earlier treatment was radiotherapy, temozolomide, or both, with most getting both. At week 47 came visit V13, while visit V12 had come at week 35. Overall study findings and caveats: Pseudoprogression seemed unrelated to changes in top peripheral T cell clonotypes.

The CDR3 totals 13 residues. Germline-derived CDR1 and CDR2 are MGHRA and YSYEKL. V lost 4 bases and J lost 3; bases outside the gene matches: 0. This clone showed up just a few times. What it binds is not known. Time point: week 35, safety follow-up. With topical imiquimod, each dose of the vaccine consisted of 300 ug of mutant IDH1 20-mer peptide. Data came from immunoSEQ multiplex PCR; TCRdb stores just in-frame clones and leaves some out. Among about 32,000 clones listed, 70% to 85% were seen once. This chain links TRBV4-1 with TRBJ2-1; 7 bases line up with TRBD1. The TCR comes from a young man with glioma. Sequenced here: PBMCs, sampled from a glioma patient whose treatment included an IDH1 peptide vaccine. The CDR3 DNA reads as TGCGCCAGCAGCCGGGACAGCTACAATGAGCAGTTCTTC. Protein: CASSRDSYNEQFF.